A selection of T cell receptor beta chains follows, all from one sample in a study of graft-versus-host responses after intestinal transplantation. Data came from immunoSEQ multiplex PCR; TCRdb stores just in-frame clones and leaves some out. The repertoire includes under 20,000 clones, around 33% of them detected once, and roughly 3.7% sits in the top ten. Material: alloreactive CD4+ T cells from a mixed lymphocyte reaction culture, obtained before intestinal transplant. The receptor source for this set is a human patient who received an intestinal transplant. CDR3s include the opening cysteine and the closing phenylalanine or tryptophan. The D gene is left open where the match is weak. Size is stated for part of the rows, as once, few or many counts, or as a class when the clone is expanded.

V gene	J gene	clone size	D gene	CDR3 DNA	CDR3 protein
TRBV25-1	TRBJ2-1	.	.	TGTGCCAGCACCCCGGAGCTAAGCTCCTACAATGAGCAGTTCTTC	CASTPELSSYNEQFF
TRBV10-1	TRBJ2-1	.	.	TGCGCCAGCAGTGAGTCGGGACCTTCGATCCCGGGCGAGCAGTTCTTC	CASSESGPSIPGEQFF
TRBV2	TRBJ2-2	medium-sized	TRBD1	TGTGCCAGCAGCAGACAGGGCACCGGGGAGCTGTTTTTT	CASSRQGTGELFF
TRBV6-5	TRBJ2-1	few	.	TGTGCCAGCAGTTTCCCGGTGGAAGATCCCTACAATGAGCAGTTCTTC	CASSFPVEDPYNEQFF
TRBV5-1	TRBJ2-2	.	TRBD1	TGCGCCAGCAGCTCGGAGGGACAGGGGGTAAACGGGGAGCTGTTTTTT	CASSSEGQGVNGELFF
TRBV2	TRBJ1-4	medium-sized	.	TGTGCCACACGACACGCAACTAATGAAAAACTGTTTTTT	CATRHATNEKLFF
TRBV29-1	TRBJ2-7	.	TRBD2	TGCAGCGTTGAAGCCATTTCCGGGCTAGCGGGAGTTGGGCCTTTTGAGCAGTACTTC	CSVEAISGLAGVGPFEQYF
TRBV7-6	TRBJ2-2	.	.	TGTGCCAGCAGCCCTCGACCCGCCGCTGGGGAGCTGTTTTTT	CASSPRPAAGELFF
TRBV6-5	TRBJ1-5	.	TRBD1	TGTGCCAGCGGGTTGGACAGGGCGAATCAGCCCCAGCATTTT	CASGLDRANQPQHF
TRBV7-9	TRBJ2-3	.	TRBD1	TGTGCCAGCAGCCATACAGGGGGCGATGCAGATACGCAGTATTTT	CASSHTGGDADTQYF
TRBV6-5	TRBJ1-5	.	TRBD1	TGTGCCAGCAGCTACAGGGGAAATCAGCCCCAGCATTTT	CASSYRGNQPQHF
TRBV11-1	TRBJ1-2	few	TRBD1	TGTGCCAGCAGCCCGGACAGGGGGCAAGGCTACACCTTC	CASSPDRGQGYTF
TRBV6-5	TRBJ2-5	few	.	TGTGCCAGCAGTTTTCCGGGTGTGGAGACCCAGTACTTC	CASSFPGVETQYF
TRBV2	TRBJ2-7	few	.	TGTGCCAGCAGTGTGGCAGGGCTTAGCTCCTACGAGCAGTACTTC	CASSVAGLSSYEQYF
TRBV4-1	TRBJ2-3	.	TRBD1	TGCGCCAGCAGCCCCCCCAGGACAGGGAAGGGAGATACGCAGTATTTT	CASSPPRTGKGDTQYF
TRBV11-3	TRBJ2-1	.	.	TGTGCCAGCAGCTTAGACAGTCACAATGAGCAGTTCTTC	CASSLDSHNEQFF
TRBV11-2	TRBJ2-5	few	TRBD1	TGTGCCAGCAGCTTAGGGGGGACAGGGGGAGAGACCCAGTACTTC	CASSLGGTGGETQYF
TRBV11-2	TRBJ2-2	.	.	TGTGCCAGCAGCTTAAAGGCCAGCCCGACCGGGGAGCTGTTTTTT	CASSLKASPTGELFF
TRBV6-6	TRBJ1-5	few	.	TGTGCCAGCAGGGGTTATCAGCCCCAGCATTTT	CASRGYQPQHF
TRBV5-4	TRBJ1-2	few	.	TGTGCCAGCAGCTTTCCCGGACGGAACTATGGCTACACCTTC	CASSFPGRNYGYTF
TRBV7-2	TRBJ1-2	.	TRBD1	TGTGCCAGCAGCTTAAAACCAGCCGGGACAGACGGCTACACCTTC	CASSLKPAGTDGYTF
TRBV20-1	TRBJ2-7	.	.	TGCAGTGCTAGTTCATCGGTCGAGCAGTACTTC	CSASSSVEQYF
TRBV7-3	TRBJ1-1	medium-sized	.	TGTGCCAGCAGCCGAGACAGCCGGGGGGACACTGAAGCTTTCTTT	CASSRDSRGDTEAFF
TRBV28	TRBJ2-7	medium-sized	.	TGTGCCAGCAGTTTAGAAGGACCCTCCTACGAGCAGTACTTC	CASSLEGPSYEQYF
TRBV4-2	TRBJ2-7	.	.	TGTGCCAGCAGCCAAAACAGGGTCTCCTACGAGCAGTACTTC	CASSQNRVSYEQYF
TRBV5-1	TRBJ1-1	few	.	TGCGCCAGCAGCTTCGCGGTAGACACTGAAGCTTTCTTT	CASSFAVDTEAFF
TRBV28	TRBJ1-1	medium-sized	.	TGTGCCAGCAGCCCCCCGGCCCCTCGGGAAGCTTTCTTT	CASSPPAPREAFF
TRBV5-6	TRBJ1-2	few	.	TGTGCCAGCAGCTTGGGGGGCGTCTATGGCTACACCTTC	CASSLGGVYGYTF
TRBV7-2	TRBJ1-1	medium-sized	.	TGTGCCAGCAGCTTATTTTCCGGGGGTGAAGCTTTCTTT	CASSLFSGGEAFF
TRBV28	TRBJ1-6	medium-sized	TRBD1	TGTGCCAGCAGCACTGGGGACAGGAGGAATTCACCCCTCCACTTT	CASSTGDRRNSPLHF
TRBV5-6	TRBJ1-2	.	.	TGTGCCAGCAGCTTGGCCAGGGCTCGTGGCTACACCTTC	CASSLARARGYTF
TRBV6-1	TRBJ1-4	.	.	TGTGCCAGCAGTGGGGAGAGGGTTGGGGAAAAACTGTTTTTT	CASSGERVGEKLFF
TRBV9	TRBJ2-2	medium-sized	.	TGTGCCAGCAGCGTAGGGGTGGAACGGACCGGGGAGCTGTTTTTT	CASSVGVERTGELFF
TRBV6-5	TRBJ2-3	few	.	TGTGCCAGCAGCCTGGACTTCCAGAGGAGAGATACGCAGTATTTT	CASSLDFQRRDTQYF
TRBV7-7	TRBJ2-2	few	.	TGTGCCAGCAGCCAAGACAGTTCCACCGGGGAGCTGTTTTTT	CASSQDSSTGELFF